Listed below are T cell receptor beta chains from one sample, sequenced in a study of blood T cell repertoires in COVID-19. Assay: immunoSEQ multiplex PCR; the TCRdb copy retains only in-frame clones and omits some. The sample carries roughly 100,000 clones, around 81% recorded once. Sequencing was performed on peripheral blood. The receptors originated from a man aged 60 to 75 with acute or convalescent COVID-19. The CDR3 runs from the conserved cysteine through the conserved F or W. A D gene is named only where the DNA matches it firmly. Clone size, where shown, is once, few, many, or a class for clones that have expanded.

.	.	TRBV5-6	TRBJ2-1	CASSLGVGYNEQFF	TGTGCCAGCAGCTTGGGAGTTGGCTACAATGAGCAGTTCTTC
.	.	TRBV7-2	TRBJ1-1	CASTYGFMNTEAFF	TGTGCCAGCACTTACGGGTTCATGAACACTGAAGCTTTCTTT
once	TRBD2	TRBV7-2	TRBJ2-1	CASRGGSGSKQFF	TGTGCCAGCAGGGGGGGTAGCGGGAGTAAGCAGTTCTTC
once	.	TRBV5-4	TRBJ1-1	CASSLVGREDEAFF	TGTGCCAGCAGCTTGGTGGGCAGGGAAGATGAAGCTTTCTTT
few	TRBD1	TRBV7-9	TRBJ1-2	CASSGRTGYGYTF	TGTGCCAGCAGCGGACGGACAGGCTATGGCTACACCTTC
.	.	TRBV2	TRBJ1-2	CASSMTPNYGYTF	TGTGCCAGCAGCATGACACCTAACTATGGCTACACCTTC
.	.	TRBV28	TRBJ1-6	CASSDAGAPLHF	TGTGCCAGCAGTGATGCGGGGGCACCCCTCCACTTT
.	TRBD2	TRBV5-4	TRBJ2-1	CASSYGTSDSYNEQFF	TGTGCCAGCAGCTACGGGACTAGCGACTCCTACAATGAGCAGTTCTTC
.	.	TRBV29-1	TRBJ1-2	CSVDQGGYGYTF	TGCAGCGTTGATCAGGGTGGCTATGGCTACACCTTC
.	.	TRBV2	TRBJ1-2	CASSEIAFYGYTF	TGTGCCAGCAGTGAAATAGCATTCTATGGCTACACCTTC
.	TRBD2	TRBV3-1/TRBV3-2	TRBJ2-3	CASGSGGAPDTQYF	TGTGCCAGCGGATCCGGGGGGGCACCAGATACGCAGTATTTT
.	.	TRBV21-1	TRBJ1-1	CASSKKGARDTEAFF	TGTGCCAGCAGCAAAAAGGGGGCTAGGGACACTGAAGCTTTCTTT
.	.	TRBV5-4	TRBJ1-1	CASSLSLTGNTEAFF	TGTGCCAGCAGCTTGTCCCTAACAGGGAACACTGAAGCTTTCTTT
few	TRBD1	TRBV6-5	TRBJ1-1	CASTEGASVPEAFF	TGTGCCAGCACCGAGGGGGCGTCGGTCCCTGAAGCTTTCTTT
once	TRBD1	TRBV5-1	TRBJ1-5	CASSLGQGANQPQHF	TGCGCCAGCAGCTTGGGACAGGGGGCGAATCAGCCCCAGCATTTT
once	.	TRBV28	TRBJ2-5	CASSLRGGSETQYF	TGTGCCAGCAGTTTACGTGGCGGTTCAGAGACCCAGTACTTC
once	.	TRBV10-3	TRBJ2-1	CAISESTTGRNEQFF	TGTGCCATCAGTGAGTCGACGACGGGGAGGAATGAGCAGTTCTTC
.	TRBD1	TRBV3-1/TRBV3-2	TRBJ1-4	CASSQESGTVNEKLFF	TGTGCCAGCAGCCAAGAATCCGGGACAGTAAATGAAAAACTGTTTTTT
.	.	TRBV30	TRBJ1-2	CAWSVGPVGGYGYTF	TGTGCCTGGAGTGTTGGGCCAGTTGGGGGGTATGGCTACACCTTC
.	.	TRBV30	TRBJ1-2	CAWSLGPFLYGYTF	TGTGCCTGGAGTCTGGGGCCCTTTCTCTATGGCTACACCTTC
once	TRBD2	TRBV24-1	TRBJ2-2	CATSALAGPQITGELFF	TGTGCCACCAGTGCCTTAGCGGGACCTCAAATCACCGGGGAGCTGTTTTTT
once	.	TRBV5-4	TRBJ2-5	CASSPMEGPQETQYF	TGTGCCAGCAGCCCCATGGAGGGACCCCAAGAGACCCAGTACTTC
.	TRBD1	TRBV12-3/TRBV12-4	TRBJ1-1	CASRRGGDTEAFF	TGTGCCAGCAGACGAGGGGGCGACACTGAAGCTTTCTTT
few	.	TRBV5-6	TRBJ1-2	CASSLLDRPNYGYTF	TGTGCCAGCAGCTTGTTGGACAGACCAAACTATGGCTACACCTTC
few	.	TRBV6-9	TRBJ2-5	CASSSGTQYF	TGTGCCAGCAGTTCGGGGACCCAGTACTTC
.	TRBD2	TRBV6-2/TRBV6-3	TRBJ2-3	CASSYGTSGLSSTDTQYF	TGTGCCAGCAGTTACGGGACTAGCGGCTTATCTAGCACAGATACGCAGTATTTT
.	TRBD2	TRBV30	TRBJ2-3	CAWSLRGGPDTQYF	TGTGCCTGGAGTTTACGGGGGGGGCCAGATACGCAGTATTTT
few	TRBD2	TRBV2	TRBJ2-1	CASSGGGSYNEQFF	TGTGCCAGCAGTGGGGGGGGCTCCTACAATGAGCAGTTCTTC
.	.	TRBV5-4	TRBJ2-5	CASSLAGGRRETQYF	TGTGCCAGCAGCTTGGCCGGGGGGCGTAGGGAGACCCAGTACTTC
.	.	TRBV19	TRBJ2-7	CASSIGHLKYEQYF	TGTGCCAGTAGTATAGGACACCTAAAATACGAGCAGTACTTC
.	TRBD1	TRBV7-2	TRBJ1-1	CASSLKGAYTEAFF	TGTGCCAGCAGCTTAAAGGGGGCTTACACTGAAGCTTTCTTT